A selection of T cell receptor beta chains follows, all from one sample in a study of identical twins. Via MiXCR, TCRdb re-called the 5' RACE reads, giving one row per CDR3 protein. Here the sample spans over 200,000 distinct CDR3 sequences, 6.5% being singletons. This same sample was also taken into another study, of T cells expressing NK-cell markers.

Sequencing was done on a sample of CD8+ T cells sorted from blood. The receptors originated from a young woman in good health. The CDR3 runs from the conserved cysteine through the conserved F or W. The D gene is left open where the match is weak. Some rows have no size entry. The others give once, few or many, or a class for an expanded clone.

D gene,V gene,J gene,clone size,CDR3 DNA,CDR3 protein
NA,TRBV4-1,TRBJ2-1,once,TGCGCCAGCAGCCACTACAGGGTGGACAATGAGCAGTTCTTC,CASSHYRVDNEQFF
NA,TRBV5-6,TRBJ1-1,few,TGTGCCAGCAGTTTAACTAGTGCTGAAGCTTTCTTT,CASSLTSAEAFF
TRBD1,TRBV11-2,TRBJ2-7,few,TGTGCCAGCAGCTTCGCCGGGACAGACGAAACCTACGAGCAGTACTTC,CASSFAGTDETYEQYF
NA,TRBV10-3,TRBJ2-7,few,TGTGCCATCAGTGAGTCGGGACCCGAGCAGTACTTC,CAISESGPEQYF
TRBD1,TRBV9,TRBJ2-5,few,TGTGCCAGCAGCGACATACTACAGGGGAACCAAGAGACCCAGTACTTC,CASSDILQGNQETQYF
TRBD2,TRBV29-1,TRBJ2-1,NA,TGCAGCGTTGAAGGAGCGGGGGGCATCTCCTACAATGAGCAGTTCTTC,CSVEGAGGISYNEQFF
TRBD1,TRBV20-1,TRBJ2-7,many,TGCAGTGCTACGGACAGGGACGCAGCGAATCTCTACGAGCAGTACTTC,CSATDRDAANLYEQYF
TRBD2,TRBV5-6,TRBJ2-1,many,TGTGCCAGCAGCAGCGGGGGGCTTAACTTTAATGAGCAGTTCTTC,CASSSGGLNFNEQFF
NA,TRBV3-1,TRBJ1-4,few,TGTGCCAGCGGCCTTGGTGAAAAACTGTTTTTT,CASGLGEKLFF
NA,TRBV4-3,TRBJ2-7,many,TGCGCCAGCAGCCCTCGAGGGGGGTCACCGGTAGGCGAGCAGTACTTC,CASSPRGGSPVGEQYF
TRBD1,TRBV7-8,TRBJ1-2,few,TGTGCCAGCAGCCCGGGACAGGGTATTTATGGCTACACCTTC,CASSPGQGIYGYTF
TRBD1,TRBV5-1,TRBJ1-4,many,TGCGCCAGCAGCTTCGGGACAGGGGGAGGCGAAAAACTGTTTTTT,CASSFGTGGGEKLFF
NA,TRBV6-5,TRBJ2-1,NA,TGTGCCAGCAGTTACTCGGGGAACTCCTACAATGAGCAGTTCTTC,CASSYSGNSYNEQFF
NA,TRBV5-5,TRBJ2-5,few,TGTGCCAGCAGCTTTCCCCACTATAAAGAGACCCAGTACTTC,CASSFPHYKETQYF
NA,TRBV29-1,TRBJ1-1,many,TGCAGCGCCGGACGGATGAACACTGAAGCTTTCTTT,CSAGRMNTEAFF
NA,TRBV6-2/TRBV6-3,TRBJ1-1,few,TGTGCCAGCAGTTACTCGACTGTTGCAGGTGGCACTGAAGCTTTCTTT,CASSYSTVAGGTEAFF
NA,TRBV7-8,TRBJ2-5,NA,TGTGCCAGCAGCTTAGCGGGGACGGAGACCCAGTACTTC,CASSLAGTETQYF
TRBD2,TRBV4-2,TRBJ2-1,NA,TGTGCCAGCAGCCAAATTACTAGCGGGTACAATGAGCAGTTCTTC,CASSQITSGYNEQFF
TRBD2,TRBV6-1,TRBJ2-7,NA,TGTGCCAGCAGTCCCGGGAGGGCCTCCTACGAGCAGTACTTC,CASSPGRASYEQYF
NA,TRBV20-1,TRBJ1-2,many,TGCAGTGCTAGAGCCTACAGGTTATCTAACTATGGCTACACCTTC,CSARAYRLSNYGYTF
TRBD2,TRBV27,TRBJ2-7,few,TGTGCCAGCAAACTCACTAGCGGGTCCTCCTACGAGCAGTACTTC,CASKLTSGSSYEQYF
TRBD1,TRBV11-1,TRBJ1-3,many,TGTGCCAGCAGCTTAAACAGGGCGGACAGGGACTCTGGAAACACCATATATTTT,CASSLNRADRDSGNTIYF
NA,TRBV27,TRBJ2-7,few,TGTGCCAGCAGTTCCCTAGACGGGGGCGAGCAGTACTTC,CASSSLDGGEQYF
NA,TRBV11-2,TRBJ2-7,few,TGTGCCAGCAGCTTAGCCCCAGGGCCTACCTACGAGCAGTACTTC,CASSLAPGPTYEQYF
NA,TRBV7-9,TRBJ1-1,NA,TGTGCCAGCAGCTTTGAGTACACTGAAGCTTTCTTT,CASSFEYTEAFF
NA,TRBV10-3,TRBJ2-1,few,TGTGCCATCAGTGAGTCTGCGCAGCAGTTCTTC,CAISESAQQFF
NA,TRBV7-9,TRBJ2-7,NA,TGTGCCAGCAGCTTAGCCTCTAGATCCTACGAGCAGTACTTC,CASSLASRSYEQYF
TRBD1,TRBV9,TRBJ2-3,few,TGTGCCAGCAGCGCTCCGGGACAGACAGATACGCAGTATTTT,CASSAPGQTDTQYF
TRBD2,TRBV7-2,TRBJ2-7,many,TGTGCCAGCCAACAAACTTCTAGCGGGGGAATTTACGAGCAGTACTTC,CASQQTSSGGIYEQYF
TRBD1,TRBV12-3/TRBV12-4,TRBJ1-1,many,TGTGCCAGCAGTTTAGATGGTATCGGGCTGGCGGAGGGGGCAGCTTTCTTT,CASSLDGIGLAEGAAFF
NA,TRBV6-2/TRBV6-3,TRBJ2-2,few,TGTGCCAGCAGTTACTCCCAGGTTTTTACCGGGGAGCTGTTTTTT,CASSYSQVFTGELFF
NA,TRBV20-1,TRBJ1-1,many,TGCAGTGCTGGAGAAACTGAAGCTTTCTTT,CSAGETEAFF
NA,TRBV4-2,TRBJ2-5,few,TGTGCCAGCAGCTACGAGGGAGTCTGGGAGACCCAGTACTTC,CASSYEGVWETQYF
TRBD1,TRBV4-1,TRBJ2-7,NA,TGCGCCAGCAGCCAGGGACAGGGGGTTTCCTACGAGCAGTACTTC,CASSQGQGVSYEQYF
NA,TRBV20-1,TRBJ2-7,NA,TGCAGTGCTTCCGACGGTTCCTACGAGCAGTACTTC,CSASDGSYEQYF
TRBD1,TRBV27,TRBJ1-1,NA,TGTGCCAGCAGTTCCTTCGGCGACAGGGCAAATGAAGCTTTCTTT,CASSSFGDRANEAFF
NA,TRBV5-5,TRBJ2-1,many,TGTGCCAGCAGCTTGGCCAGTGGTAGGGACAACTACAATGAGCAGTTCTTC,CASSLASGRDNYNEQFF
NA,TRBV25-1,TRBJ1-1,NA,TGTGCCAGCAGCTACGTCCGGGGGGGGAGGACTGAAGCTTTCTTT,CASSYVRGGRTEAFF
TRBD2,TRBV11-2,TRBJ2-5,NA,TGTGCCAGCAGCTTAGTGCCTAGCGGGGGTCGGGAGACCCAGTACTTC,CASSLVPSGGRETQYF
TRBD1,TRBV12-3/TRBV12-4,TRBJ2-1,many,TGTGCCAGCAGTACCCCGAGGACAGGGACCAACAATGAGCAGTTCTTC,CASSTPRTGTNNEQFF
TRBD1,TRBV12-3/TRBV12-4,TRBJ2-7,few,TGTGCCAGCAGTGCGACAGGGAACGCGCACGAGCAGTACTTC,CASSATGNAHEQYF